These T cell receptor beta chains were read from a single sample in a study of neurological immune-mediated disorders. TCRdb passed the 5' RACE reads through MiXCR, listing each CDR3 protein once. The data show 40,000 or so distinct CDR3 sequences, more than 3% seen once. Input material: PBMCs. The receptors stem from a woman in her fifties or sixties with multiple sclerosis. Each CDR3 is given with its conserved first and last residue. The D gene is left open where the match is weak. Only part of the rows carry a size: once, few, many, or a class if the clone is expanded.

CDR3 DNA,CDR3 protein,J gene,clone size,D gene,V gene
TGTGCCAGCAGCTTAGAATTTCCGGATACCGAGCAGTACTTC,CASSLEFPDTEQYF,TRBJ2-7,many,NA,TRBV7-2
TGTGCCAGCCAATCCTACTCGGGGAGAGTAAACGAGCAGTACTTC,CASQSYSGRVNEQYF,TRBJ2-7,many,NA,TRBV6-2/TRBV6-3
TGCGCCAGCAGCTTGGTGGCAGGGACCAACTATGGCTACACCTTC,CASSLVAGTNYGYTF,TRBJ1-2,many,NA,TRBV5-1
TGCAGTGCGCGGCGGACGGGCTACGAGCAGTACTTC,CSARRTGYEQYF,TRBJ2-7,many,NA,TRBV20-1
TGTGCCAGCAGCAAGACTAGCGGGTCCTACGAGCAGTACTTC,CASSKTSGSYEQYF,TRBJ2-7,many,TRBD2,TRBV12-3/TRBV12-4
TGCGCCAGCAGCCGCGGACAGGGAGCAATCTACGAGCAGTACTTC,CASSRGQGAIYEQYF,TRBJ2-7,many,TRBD1,TRBV5-1
TGCAGCGTTGGGGCGACAGGCGGGTACGAGCAGTACTTC,CSVGATGGYEQYF,TRBJ2-7,many,NA,TRBV29-1
TGCGCCAGCAGCCTAACAGGGGCCCCCCCTTACGAGCAGTACTTC,CASSLTGAPPYEQYF,TRBJ2-7,many,TRBD1,TRBV4-1
TGCGCCAGCAGCCAAGGAGAGGACAGGGCGAATTCACCCCTCCACTTT,CASSQGEDRANSPLHF,TRBJ1-6,many,TRBD1,TRBV4-1
TGTGCCAGCAGCCCCTTCGGGACTAGCGGCCTAAATGAGCAGTTCTTC,CASSPFGTSGLNEQFF,TRBJ2-1,many,TRBD2,TRBV6-6
TGCAGTGCTAGAGCCCAGGGACTAGACCCGTACTTC,CSARAQGLDPYF,TRBJ2-7,many,TRBD2,TRBV20-1
TGCGCCAGCAGCACCTCTTGGACTAGCGGGGGGGCCTTGAACACCGGGGAGCTGTTTTTT,CASSTSWTSGGALNTGELFF,TRBJ2-2,many,TRBD2,TRBV5-1
TGTGCCAGCAGTTTATACGGGGGCTACGAGCAGTACTTC,CASSLYGGYEQYF,TRBJ2-7,many,NA,TRBV12-3/TRBV12-4
TGTGCCAGCAGCTTGGCAATGGTGAACACTGAAGCTTTCTTT,CASSLAMVNTEAFF,TRBJ1-1,many,NA,TRBV7-9
TGCAGCGTTGGAGGAACTGGCTACACCTTC,CSVGGTGYTF,TRBJ1-2,many,NA,TRBV29-1
TGCGCCAGCAGCTTGGGGGACAGCTACAATGAGCAGTTCTTC,CASSLGDSYNEQFF,TRBJ2-1,medium-sized,TRBD1,TRBV5-1
TGTGCCAGCAGCCGGGACCCCAAAAACATTCAGTACTTC,CASSRDPKNIQYF,TRBJ2-4,many,NA,TRBV7-2
TGCGCCAGCAGCGTCGCAGGGAATGGCTACACCTTC,CASSVAGNGYTF,TRBJ1-2,many,NA,TRBV5-1
TGTGCCAGCAGCCAAGTCCTCGGACACGAGCACTTC,CASSQVLGHEHF,TRBJ2-7,many,NA,TRBV3-1
TGCAGTGCTAGAGCCCAGGGGACAGCGAACTACGAGCAGTACTTC,CSARAQGTANYEQYF,TRBJ2-7,many,TRBD1,TRBV20-1
TGTGCCAGCAGCTTATGGGACAGGGCCCGCCTACGCCGGTTCTTC,CASSLWDRARLRRFF,TRBJ2-1,many,TRBD1,TRBV7-9
TGTGCCAGCAGCCCCGGACTAGCGGGGGGCCCACGGAGAGAGACCCAGTACTTC,CASSPGLAGGPRRETQYF,TRBJ2-5,many,TRBD2,TRBV3-1
TGTGCCATCAGTGAACGGGGAAGCTCCTACGAGCAGTACTTC,CAISERGSSYEQYF,TRBJ2-7,many,NA,TRBV10-3
TGTGCCAGCAGCCTACAGACAGGGGGCGGTCGGCGTTCACCCCTCCACTTT,CASSLQTGGGRRSPLHF,TRBJ1-6,many,TRBD1,TRBV7-9
TGCAGCGTCCGACTGGGGGGGAATTCACCCCTCCACTTT,CSVRLGGNSPLHF,TRBJ1-6,many,NA,TRBV29-1
TGTGCCAGCTCACCCCTGCCAGCCGTAAGCTCCTACGAGCAGTACTTC,CASSPLPAVSSYEQYF,TRBJ2-7,few,NA,TRBV18
TGCGCCAGCGGAAACGGGACAGCTAATGAAAAACTGTTTTTT,CASGNGTANEKLFF,TRBJ1-4,many,TRBD1,TRBV5-1
TGTGCCACCAGCAGAGAAAGGACGGGTCCAAGCACAGATACGCAGTATTTT,CATSRERTGPSTDTQYF,TRBJ2-3,many,NA,TRBV15
TGTGCCAGCCGGGCCGCCGGGACAGCTGAAAAACTGTTTTTT,CASRAAGTAEKLFF,TRBJ1-4,many,TRBD1,TRBV27
TGCGCCAGCAGGAACGGCGCTAGCACAGATACGCAGTATTTT,CASRNGASTDTQYF,TRBJ2-3,many,NA,TRBV5-1
TGCGCCAGCAAGCAATCCACTGAAGCTTTCTTT,CASKQSTEAFF,TRBJ1-1,NA,NA,TRBV5-1
TGCGCCAGCAGCGTCCGGGACAGGGGAGGGGAGCAGTACTTC,CASSVRDRGGEQYF,TRBJ2-7,many,TRBD1,TRBV5-1
TGCAGTGCTAGTATCGGGACAGGCACCGGGGAGCTGTTTTTT,CSASIGTGTGELFF,TRBJ2-2,NA,TRBD1,TRBV20-1
TGTGCCAGCAGCTTCCCAGGGTCTGGAAACACCATATATTTT,CASSFPGSGNTIYF,TRBJ1-3,many,NA,TRBV5-5
TGCGCCAGCAGCGTCCCCACGGGGGTACTTTCACCCCTCCACTTT,CASSVPTGVLSPLHF,TRBJ1-6,many,NA,TRBV5-1
TGTGCCAGCAGCTTCGGGGGGGCTGGGGCCAACGTCCTGACTTTC,CASSFGGAGANVLTF,TRBJ2-6,many,TRBD2,TRBV7-2
TGCGCCAGCAGCTTGTCGGAAGGGAACACCGGGGAGCTGTTTTTT,CASSLSEGNTGELFF,TRBJ2-2,many,NA,TRBV5-1
TGTGCCAGTAGTATAGCAGGGGGCAATAATTTCAATGAGCAGTTCTTC,CASSIAGGNNFNEQFF,TRBJ2-1,NA,TRBD1,TRBV19
TGCGCCAGCAGCTGGACAGGTTCCTACGAGCAGTACTTC,CASSWTGSYEQYF,TRBJ2-7,many,TRBD1,TRBV5-1
TGTGCCAGCAGCTTAGCCCCGACAGGGTCTGGGGCCAACGTCCTGACTTTC,CASSLAPTGSGANVLTF,TRBJ2-6,many,TRBD1,TRBV7-6
TGCAGCGTTGAAGATCCCGGTACCGGGGAGCTGTTTTTT,CSVEDPGTGELFF,TRBJ2-2,many,NA,TRBV29-1
TGTGCCAGCACCTTAAAGACTGAAGCTTTCTTT,CASTLKTEAFF,TRBJ1-1,many,NA,TRBV12-3/TRBV12-4
TGCAGTGCAAGCCCCGGGACAGGGGGCGGAAACACCATATATTTT,CSASPGTGGGNTIYF,TRBJ1-3,medium-sized,TRBD1,TRBV20-1
TGTGCCAGCCGTAGGTCAACTCTGGGGGGCTACGAGCAGTACTTC,CASRRSTLGGYEQYF,TRBJ2-7,few,NA,TRBV2
TGCGCCAGCAGCTTAGGTCCCGAGAACGAGCAGTACTTC,CASSLGPENEQYF,TRBJ2-7,many,NA,TRBV5-1
TGTGCCAGCAGCTTAGGATTTTCACAGAATTCCAACTATGGCTACACCTTC,CASSLGFSQNSNYGYTF,TRBJ1-2,many,NA,TRBV11-2
TGTGCCAGCTCACCACCGCGGGCAGGCTCTGATGAGCAGTACTTC,CASSPPRAGSDEQYF,TRBJ2-7,many,NA,TRBV18
TGTGCCAGCAGCTTGGTGGTCCTCGGACAGGTAGCGAACACTGAAGCTTTCTTT,CASSLVVLGQVANTEAFF,TRBJ1-1,many,TRBD1,TRBV5-5
TGTGCCATCCGGGGGGGCTTGCCCTACAATGAGCAGTTCTTC,CAIRGGLPYNEQFF,TRBJ2-1,many,TRBD2,TRBV25-1
TGTGCCTGGAGTGTACGAAGACAGATCACTGAAGCTTTCTTT,CAWSVRRQITEAFF,TRBJ1-1,many,NA,TRBV30